This T cell receptor (beta chain) was recorded in a study of Ad26.COV2.S vaccination and SARS-CoV-2 variants. For the study at large: Into the muscle, Ad26.COV2.S was dosed once or twice, 56 days apart.

Treatment indicated: roughly 20 received Ad26.COV2.S at low or high dose, single or two shots; roughly 5 received placebo; per-sample allocation not given. Specimen acquisition occurred on day 63 following the initial vaccine or placebo injection. Study-wide findings and caveats: Vaccine recipients showed a spike-specific TCR breadth that was higher than in placebo recipients.

Germline assignment: CDR1 MNHEY and CDR2 SVGEGT. This CDR3 has 14 amino acids. Trimming pared 2 bases from V and 1 base from J, leaving 9 bases between. Turning to this clone: As yet, its antigen is unknown.

The data were produced by immunoSEQ multiplex PCR, yet TCRdb's version contains in-frame clones alone and is incomplete. The sample yields roughly 350,000 clones, roughly nine tenths seen once. The chain combines TRBV6-2 or TRBV6-3 with TRBJ2-7, with D perhaps TRBD1 (6 bases). The clonotype originates from a person aged 18-65 years who received the Ad26.COV2.S COVID-19 vaccine or a placebo. The material sequenced was peripheral blood, taken in a trial of Ad26.COV2.S vaccine versus placebo. As DNA, the CDR3 is TGTGCCAGCAGTTACGGGGGCGCGTCCTACGAGCAGTACTTC. Residues: CASSYGGASYEQYF.